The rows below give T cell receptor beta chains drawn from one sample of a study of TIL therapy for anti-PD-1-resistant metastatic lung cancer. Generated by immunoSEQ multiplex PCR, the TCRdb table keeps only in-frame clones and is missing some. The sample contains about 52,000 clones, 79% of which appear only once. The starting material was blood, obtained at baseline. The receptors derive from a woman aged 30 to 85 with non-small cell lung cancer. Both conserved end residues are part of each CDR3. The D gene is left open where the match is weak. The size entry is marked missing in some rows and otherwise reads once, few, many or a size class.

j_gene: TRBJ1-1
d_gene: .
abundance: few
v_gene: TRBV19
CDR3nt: TGTGCCAGTAATAATCTTGCTCCCAACACTGAAGCTTTCTTT
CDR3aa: CASNNLAPNTEAFF

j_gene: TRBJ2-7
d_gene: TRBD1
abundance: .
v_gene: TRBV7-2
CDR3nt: TGTGCCAGCAGCTTCCCCCAAACAGGGGCTAACCCCTACGAGCAGTACTTC
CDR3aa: CASSFPQTGANPYEQYF

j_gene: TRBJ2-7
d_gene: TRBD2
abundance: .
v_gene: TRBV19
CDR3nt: TGTGCCAGTAGTTTTTCAGCGGGAGTTTCCTACGAGCAGTACTTC
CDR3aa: CASSFSAGVSYEQYF

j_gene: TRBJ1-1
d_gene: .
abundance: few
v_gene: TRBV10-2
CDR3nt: TGCGCCAGCAGTAACCCTACTGAAGCTTTCTTT
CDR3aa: CASSNPTEAFF

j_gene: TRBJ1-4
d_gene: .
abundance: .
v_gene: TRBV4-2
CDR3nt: TGTGCCAGCAGCCCCTATTCGACAGGTGGTTCCTCACGTACTAATGAAAAACTGTTTTTT
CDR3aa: CASSPYSTGGSSRTNEKLFF

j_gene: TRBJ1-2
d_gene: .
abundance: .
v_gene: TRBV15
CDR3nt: TGTGCCACCAGCACTTTTAACAGGGTCCCCTATGGCTACACCTTC
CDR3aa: CATSTFNRVPYGYTF

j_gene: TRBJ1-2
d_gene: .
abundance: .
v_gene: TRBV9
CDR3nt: TGTGCCAGCAGCGTAGCCACCCCGGCGGGCAACTATGGCTACACCTTC
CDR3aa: CASSVATPAGNYGYTF

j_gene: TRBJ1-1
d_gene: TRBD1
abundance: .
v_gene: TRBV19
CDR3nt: TGTGCCAGTAGTGGACAGGAGAACACTGAAGCTTTCTTT
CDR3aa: CASSGQENTEAFF

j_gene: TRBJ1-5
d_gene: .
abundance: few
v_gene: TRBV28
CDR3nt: TGTGCCAGCAGTCCCGGACAGTCCAATCAGCCCCAGCATTTT
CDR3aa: CASSPGQSNQPQHF

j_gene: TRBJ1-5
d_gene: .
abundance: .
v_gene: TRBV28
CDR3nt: TGTGCCAGCACTCTGTGGGGGCGCAATCAGCCCCAGCATTTT
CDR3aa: CASTLWGRNQPQHF

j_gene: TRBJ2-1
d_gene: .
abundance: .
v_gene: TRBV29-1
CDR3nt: TGCAGCGTTGAAGTTAGCGGAGTCCTTTTCTTC
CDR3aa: CSVEVSGVLFF

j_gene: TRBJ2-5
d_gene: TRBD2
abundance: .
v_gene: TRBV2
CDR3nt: TGTGCCAGCGGAGTTAGCGGGAGTTGGGAGACCCAGTACTTC
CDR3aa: CASGVSGSWETQYF

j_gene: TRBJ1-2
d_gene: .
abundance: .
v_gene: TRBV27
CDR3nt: TGTGCCAGCAGTTTATTGGTTGGGGATGGCTACACCTTC
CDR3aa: CASSLLVGDGYTF

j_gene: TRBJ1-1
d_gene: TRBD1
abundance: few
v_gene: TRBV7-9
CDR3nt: TGTGCCAGCAGGGGTGGGACAGGGGGTTTCACTGAAGCTTTCTTT
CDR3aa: CASRGGTGGFTEAFF

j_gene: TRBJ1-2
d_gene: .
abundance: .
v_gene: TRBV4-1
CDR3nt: TGCGCCAGCAGCTCCCGGGCTAGCTATGGCTACACCTTC
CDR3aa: CASSSRASYGYTF

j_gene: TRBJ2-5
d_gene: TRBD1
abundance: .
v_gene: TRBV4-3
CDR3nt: TGCGCCAGCAGCCAACCCAGACGAGGGGGCCGGCAAGAGACCCAGTACTTC
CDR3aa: CASSQPRRGGRQETQYF

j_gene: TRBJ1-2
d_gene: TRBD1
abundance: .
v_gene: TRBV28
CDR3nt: TGTGCCAGCAGTTTTGAGGACAGGGATACTTATGGCTACACCTTC
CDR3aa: CASSFEDRDTYGYTF

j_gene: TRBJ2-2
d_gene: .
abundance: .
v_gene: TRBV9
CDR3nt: TGTGCCAGCAGCGTAGAGCCGGGTTCCACCGGGGAGCTGTTTTTT
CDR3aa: CASSVEPGSTGELFF

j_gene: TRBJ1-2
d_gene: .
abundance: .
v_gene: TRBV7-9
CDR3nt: TGTGCCAGCAGCTTACACGGGGAAAGATCACATGGCTACACCTTC
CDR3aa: CASSLHGERSHGYTF

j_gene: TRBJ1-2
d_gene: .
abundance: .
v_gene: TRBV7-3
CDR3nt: TGTGCCAGCAGCTTAGACCCGGGGGAGGGCTACACCTTC
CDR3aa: CASSLDPGEGYTF

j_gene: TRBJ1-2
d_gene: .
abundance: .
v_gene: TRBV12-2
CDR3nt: TGTGCAAGTCGCTTACCGAAAGGGGGCAACTATGGCTACACCTTC
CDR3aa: CASRLPKGGNYGYTF

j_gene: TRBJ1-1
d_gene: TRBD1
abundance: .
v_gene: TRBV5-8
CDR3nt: TGTGCCAGCAGCCGGGACCAGGGGGGGGGAAGCACTGAAGCTTTCTTT
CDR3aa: CASSRDQGGGSTEAFF

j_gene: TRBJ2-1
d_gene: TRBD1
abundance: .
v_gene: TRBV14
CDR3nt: TGTGCCAGCAGCCGACAGGGGGGCACCTACAATGAGCAGTTCTTC
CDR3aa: CASSRQGGTYNEQFF

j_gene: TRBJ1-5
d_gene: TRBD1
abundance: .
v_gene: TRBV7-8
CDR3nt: TGTGCCAGCAGCCTAAGACAGGGAAATCAGCCCCAGCATTTT
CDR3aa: CASSLRQGNQPQHF

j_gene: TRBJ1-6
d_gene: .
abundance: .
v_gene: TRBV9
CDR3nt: TGTGCCAGCAGCGTAGATTTAAGGGGGTTTTCACCCCTCCACTTT
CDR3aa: CASSVDLRGFSPLHF

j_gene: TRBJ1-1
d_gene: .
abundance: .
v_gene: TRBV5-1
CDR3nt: TGCGCCAGCAGCTTGGTTTGGGGCGGTAGGGGACTGAACACTGAAGCTTTCTTT
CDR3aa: CASSLVWGGRGLNTEAFF

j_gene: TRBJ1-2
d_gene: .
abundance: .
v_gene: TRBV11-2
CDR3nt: TGTGCCAGCAGCTTTATACAGGGAGACTATGGCTACACCTTC
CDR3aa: CASSFIQGDYGYTF

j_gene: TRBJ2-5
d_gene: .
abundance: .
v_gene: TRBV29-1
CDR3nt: TGCAGCGTTGAAGATTCCGTAAAGCAAGAGACCCAGTACTTC
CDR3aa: CSVEDSVKQETQYF

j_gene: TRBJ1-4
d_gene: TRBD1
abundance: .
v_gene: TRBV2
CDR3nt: TGTGCCAGCAGTAAGACAGGGGGGACTAATGAAAAACTGTTTTTT
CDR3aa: CASSKTGGTNEKLFF

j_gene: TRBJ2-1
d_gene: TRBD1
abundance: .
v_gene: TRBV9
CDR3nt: TGTGCCAGCAGCGTAGGGTCGGGACAGAAAGGCAATGAGCAGTTCTTC
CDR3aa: CASSVGSGQKGNEQFF

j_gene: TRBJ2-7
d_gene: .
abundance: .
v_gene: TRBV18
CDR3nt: TGTGCCAGCTCACCCAACCGTGCCCAAGGCTACGAGCAGTACTTC
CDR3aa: CASSPNRAQGYEQYF

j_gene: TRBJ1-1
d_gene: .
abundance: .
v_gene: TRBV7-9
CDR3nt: TGTGCCAGCAGCTTAGGGAGGCAGGACAATGAAGCTTTCTTT
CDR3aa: CASSLGRQDNEAFF

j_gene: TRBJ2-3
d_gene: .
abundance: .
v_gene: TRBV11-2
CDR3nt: TGTGCCAGCAGCTTGATGGGGGCAGATACGCAGTATTTT
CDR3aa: CASSLMGADTQYF

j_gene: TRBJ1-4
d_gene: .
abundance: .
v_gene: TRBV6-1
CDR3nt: TGTGCCAGCAGTGACACAGGGTTTTGGGAAAAACTGTTTTTT
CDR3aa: CASSDTGFWEKLFF

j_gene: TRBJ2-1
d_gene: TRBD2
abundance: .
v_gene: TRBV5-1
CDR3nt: TGCGCCAGCACCGCCACCCGGACTAGCGGGAGTTCCTCCTACAATGAGCAGTTCTTC
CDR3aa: CASTATRTSGSSSYNEQFF

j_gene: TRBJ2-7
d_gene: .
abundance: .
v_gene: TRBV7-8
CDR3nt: TGTGCCAGCAGCCTTAGTTTTTACGAGCAGTACTTC
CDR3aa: CASSLSFYEQYF

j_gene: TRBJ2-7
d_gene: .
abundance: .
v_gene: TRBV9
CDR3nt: TGTGCCAGCAGCCCCCAGGAGGGACAGAACTACGAGCAGTACTTC
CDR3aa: CASSPQEGQNYEQYF

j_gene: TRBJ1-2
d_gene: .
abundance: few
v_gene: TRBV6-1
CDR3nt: TGTGCCAGCAGTGAAAGGGGATATGGCTACACCTTC
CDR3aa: CASSERGYGYTF

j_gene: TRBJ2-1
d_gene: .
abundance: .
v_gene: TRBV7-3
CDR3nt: TGTGCCAGCAGGTACCCTTGGACAGGGAGGGCTGAGCAGTTCTTC
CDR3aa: CASRYPWTGRAEQFF

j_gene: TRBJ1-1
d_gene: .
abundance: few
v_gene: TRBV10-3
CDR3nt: TGTGCCATCAGTGAGTCAACCACCCTGACTGAAGCTTTCTTT
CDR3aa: CAISESTTLTEAFF

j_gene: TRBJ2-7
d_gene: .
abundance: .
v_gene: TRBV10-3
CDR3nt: TGTGCCATCAGTGAGGAGCCGGGACGGCGGTACTACGAGCAGTACTTC
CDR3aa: CAISEEPGRRYYEQYF

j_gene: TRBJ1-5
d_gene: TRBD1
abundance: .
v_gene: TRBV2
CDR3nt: TGTGCCAGCAGTAGGACAGGGTATTATCAGCCCCAGCATTTT
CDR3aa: CASSRTGYYQPQHF

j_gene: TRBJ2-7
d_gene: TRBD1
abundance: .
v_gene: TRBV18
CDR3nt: TGTGCCAGCTCACCAGCACAGGGGGTGGACGAGCAGTACTTC
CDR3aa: CASSPAQGVDEQYF

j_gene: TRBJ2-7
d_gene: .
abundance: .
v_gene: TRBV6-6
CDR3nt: TGTGCCAGCGGGACGATCCAGAAGTACGAGCAGTACTTC
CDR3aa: CASGTIQKYEQYF

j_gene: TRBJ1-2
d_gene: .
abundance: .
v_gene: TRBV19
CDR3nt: TGTGCCAGTAGTATTTTGGCAGGGTTTGACTATGGCTACACCTTC
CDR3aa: CASSILAGFDYGYTF

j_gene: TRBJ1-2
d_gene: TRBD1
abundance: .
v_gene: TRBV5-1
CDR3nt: TGCGCCAGCAGCTTGGAGGAGGGGGCTCACTATGGCTACACCTTC
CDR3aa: CASSLEEGAHYGYTF

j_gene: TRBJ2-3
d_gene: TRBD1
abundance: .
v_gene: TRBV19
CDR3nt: TGTGCCACCTCCAGGACAGGGCGTTCGGATACGCAGTATTTT
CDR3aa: CATSRTGRSDTQYF

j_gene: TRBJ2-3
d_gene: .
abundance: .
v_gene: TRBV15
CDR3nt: TGTGCCACCAGCCCCCGAGGAGGGGGCGAAGATACGCAGTATTTT
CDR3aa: CATSPRGGGEDTQYF

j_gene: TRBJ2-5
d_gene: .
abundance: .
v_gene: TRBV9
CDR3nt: TGTGCCAGCAGCCCGAAGAGCGACCAAGAGACCCAGTACTTC
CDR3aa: CASSPKSDQETQYF

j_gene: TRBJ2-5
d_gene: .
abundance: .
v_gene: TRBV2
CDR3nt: TGTGCCAGCAGTAAACCCCAGGAGACCCAGTACTTC
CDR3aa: CASSKPQETQYF

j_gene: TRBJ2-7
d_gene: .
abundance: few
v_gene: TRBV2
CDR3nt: TGTGCCAGCAGTCCCGGGACACTTTACGAGCAGTACTTC
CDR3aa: CASSPGTLYEQYF

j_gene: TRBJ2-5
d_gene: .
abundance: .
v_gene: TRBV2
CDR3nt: TGTGCCAGCAGTGACCCCGGGCCTGGGGAGACCCAGTACTTC
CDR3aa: CASSDPGPGETQYF